This is a list of T cell receptor beta chains from one sample in a study of cytomegalovirus exposure and HLA in healthy donors. Measured with immunoSEQ multiplex PCR; TCRdb has only the in-frame clones, and not every one. The sample's table shows roughly 65,000 clones. The sample consisted of PBMCs. The receptors come from a boy younger than 18 in good health and CMV-seronegative. CDR3s include the opening cysteine and the closing phenylalanine or tryptophan.

len: 14; v_gene: TRBV27; CDR3aa: CASSSPGYSTEAFF
len: 14; v_gene: TRBV30; CDR3aa: CASTGGWADNEQFF
len: 16; v_gene: TRBV15; CDR3aa: CATSRPGRTGEHEQYF
len: 16; v_gene: TRBV7-2; CDR3aa: CASNLDRAGLQETQYF
len: 12; v_gene: TRBV14; CDR3aa: CASGAGGNTIYF
len: 16; v_gene: TRBV7-2; CDR3aa: CASSLGGGQFHQPQHF
len: 12; v_gene: TRBV19; CDR3aa: CASSIGQETQYF
len: 11; v_gene: TRBV6-5; CDR3aa: CASSVTYEQYF
len: 14; v_gene: TRBV18; CDR3aa: CASSLGLAADTQYF
len: 15; v_gene: TRBV5-5; CDR3aa: CASSFSGGLQETQYF
len: 15; v_gene: TRBV18; CDR3aa: CASSPLDTVEGGYTF
len: 16; v_gene: TRBV6-6; CDR3aa: CASSLRGRGSNQPQHF
len: 13; v_gene: TRBV6-1; CDR3aa: CASSENGGMGYTF
len: 13; v_gene: TRBV4-2; CDR3aa: CASSVDRSGEQYF
len: 15; v_gene: TRBV5-1; CDR3aa: CASSYITGDGYEQYF
len: 16; v_gene: TRBV2; CDR3aa: CASSEALAGNTDTQYF
len: 12; v_gene: TRBV30; CDR3aa: CAWSPLSYEQYF
len: 15; v_gene: TRBV5-1; CDR3aa: CASTSGGVMAGELFF
len: 15; v_gene: TRBV9; CDR3aa: CASSASGSRQETQYF
len: 16; v_gene: TRBV5-4; CDR3aa: CASSPAPAGPGNEQFF
len: 12; v_gene: TRBV19; CDR3aa: CASSTSGDTQYF
len: 15; v_gene: TRBV7-9; CDR3aa: CASSFGQGTNQPQHF
len: 14; v_gene: TRBV4-1; CDR3aa: CASSLRTGSYEQYF
len: 16; v_gene: TRBV6-5; CDR3aa: CASSYGPLAGGETQYF
len: 13; v_gene: TRBV6-5; CDR3aa: CASSSDRDYEQYF
len: 13; v_gene: TRBV2; CDR3aa: CASRNRGRYEQYF
len: 14; v_gene: TRBV4-1; CDR3aa: CASSPGTENYGYTF
len: 13; v_gene: TRBV9; CDR3aa: CASSGTGQETQYF
len: 15; v_gene: TRBV6-4; CDR3aa: CASSEGLAGADTQYF